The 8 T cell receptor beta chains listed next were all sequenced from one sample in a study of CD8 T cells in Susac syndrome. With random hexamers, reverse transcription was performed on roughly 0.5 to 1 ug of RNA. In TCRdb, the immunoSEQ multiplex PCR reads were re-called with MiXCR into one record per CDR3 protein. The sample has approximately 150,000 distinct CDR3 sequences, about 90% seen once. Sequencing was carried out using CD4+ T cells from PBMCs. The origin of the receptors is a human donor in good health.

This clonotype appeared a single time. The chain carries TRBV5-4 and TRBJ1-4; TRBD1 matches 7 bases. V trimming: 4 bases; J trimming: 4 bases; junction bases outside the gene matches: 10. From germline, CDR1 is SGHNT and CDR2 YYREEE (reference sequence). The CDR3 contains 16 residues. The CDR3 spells CASSRTGELGNEKLFF. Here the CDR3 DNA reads TGTGCCAGCAGCCGTACAGGGGAATTGGGTAATGAAAAACTGTTTTTT.

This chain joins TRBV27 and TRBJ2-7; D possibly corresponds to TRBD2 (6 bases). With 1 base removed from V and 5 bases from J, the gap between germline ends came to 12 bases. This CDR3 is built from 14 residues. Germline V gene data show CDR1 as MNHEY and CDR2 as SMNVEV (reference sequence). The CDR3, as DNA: TGTGCCAGCAGTTTATGGAGGGAAAGGAACGAGCAGTACTTC. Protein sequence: CASSLWRERNEQYF.

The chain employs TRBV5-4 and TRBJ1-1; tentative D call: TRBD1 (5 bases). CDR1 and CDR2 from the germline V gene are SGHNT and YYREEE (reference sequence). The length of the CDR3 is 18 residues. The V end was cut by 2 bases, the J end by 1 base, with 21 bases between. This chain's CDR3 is CASSFLPGPEAANTEAFF. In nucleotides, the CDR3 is TGTGCCAGCAGCTTTCTGCCGGGGCCCGAGGCTGCGAACACTGAAGCTTTCTTT. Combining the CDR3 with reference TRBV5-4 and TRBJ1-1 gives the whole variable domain ETGVTQSPTHLIKTRGQQVTLRCSSQSGHNTVSWYQQALGQGPQFIFQYYREEENGRGNFPPRFSGLQFPNYSSELNVNALELDDSALYLCASSFLPGPEAANTEAFFGQGTRLTVV.

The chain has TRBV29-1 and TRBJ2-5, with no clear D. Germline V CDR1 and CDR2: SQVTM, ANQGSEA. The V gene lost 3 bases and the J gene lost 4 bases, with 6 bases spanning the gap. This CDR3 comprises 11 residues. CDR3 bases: TGCAGCGTTGAGGTGGGAGAGACCCAGTACTTC. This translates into CSVEVGETQYF.

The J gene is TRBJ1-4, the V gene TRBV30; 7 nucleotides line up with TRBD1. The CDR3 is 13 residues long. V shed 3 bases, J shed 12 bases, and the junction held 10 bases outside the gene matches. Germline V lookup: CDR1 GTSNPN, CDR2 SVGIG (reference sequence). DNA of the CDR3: TGTGCCTGGAGCACAGGGGTTAACAGGGAACTGTTTTTT. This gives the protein CAWSTGVNRELFF.

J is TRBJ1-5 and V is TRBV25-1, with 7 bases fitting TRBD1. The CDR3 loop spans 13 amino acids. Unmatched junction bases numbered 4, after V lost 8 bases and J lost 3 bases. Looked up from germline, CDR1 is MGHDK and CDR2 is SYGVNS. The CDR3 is CASGTAHNQPQHF. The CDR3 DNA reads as TGTGCCAGCGGGACAGCGCACAATCAGCCCCAGCATTTT.

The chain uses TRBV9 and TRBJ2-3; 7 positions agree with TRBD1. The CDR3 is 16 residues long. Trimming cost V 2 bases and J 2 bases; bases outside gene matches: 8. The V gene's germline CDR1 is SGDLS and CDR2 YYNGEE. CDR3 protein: CASSVRTGLLTDTQYF. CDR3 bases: TGTGCCAGCAGCGTCCGGACAGGCCTACTCACAGATACGCAGTATTTT. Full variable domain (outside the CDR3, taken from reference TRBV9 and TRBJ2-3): DSGVTQTPKHLITATGQRVTLRCSPRSGDLSVYWYQQSLDQGLQFLIQYYNGEERAKGNILERFSAQQFPDLHSELNLSSLELGDSALYFCASSVRTGLLTDTQYFGPGTRLTVL.

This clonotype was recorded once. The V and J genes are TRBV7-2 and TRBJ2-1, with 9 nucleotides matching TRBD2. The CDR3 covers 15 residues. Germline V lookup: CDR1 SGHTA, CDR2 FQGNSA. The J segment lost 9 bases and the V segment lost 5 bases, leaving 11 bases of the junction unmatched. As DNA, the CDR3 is TGTGCCAGCAGCACACCTAGCGGGATGAGTGGTGAGCAGTTCTTC. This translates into CASSTPSGMSGEQFF.